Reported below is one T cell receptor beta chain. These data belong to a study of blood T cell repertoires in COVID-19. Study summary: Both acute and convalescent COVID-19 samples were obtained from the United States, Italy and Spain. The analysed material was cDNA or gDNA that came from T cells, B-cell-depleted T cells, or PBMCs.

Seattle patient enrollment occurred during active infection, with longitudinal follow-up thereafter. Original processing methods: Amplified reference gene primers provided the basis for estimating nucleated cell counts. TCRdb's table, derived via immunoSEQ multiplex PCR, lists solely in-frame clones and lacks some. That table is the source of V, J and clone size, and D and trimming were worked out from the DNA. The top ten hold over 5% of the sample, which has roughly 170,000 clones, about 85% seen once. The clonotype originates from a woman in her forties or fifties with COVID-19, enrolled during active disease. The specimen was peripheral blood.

The DNA of the CDR3 is TGTGCCTGGAGGGAGGGTGGTCAGCCCCAGCATTTT. Translating gives CAWREGGQPQHF. This chain links TRBV30 with TRBJ1-5, with D uncertain. The V gene lost 3 bases and the J gene lost 6 bases, with 9 bases spanning the gap. Germline CDR1 GTSNPN, CDR2 SVGIG (reference sequence). This CDR3 has 12 amino acids. Full variable domain (outside the CDR3, taken from reference TRBV30 and TRBJ1-5): SQTIHQWPATLVQPVGSPLSLECTVEGTSNPNLYWYRQAAGRGLQLLFYSVGIGQISSEVPQNLSASRPQDRQFILSSKKLLLSDSGFYLCAWREGGQPQHFGDGTRLSIL.